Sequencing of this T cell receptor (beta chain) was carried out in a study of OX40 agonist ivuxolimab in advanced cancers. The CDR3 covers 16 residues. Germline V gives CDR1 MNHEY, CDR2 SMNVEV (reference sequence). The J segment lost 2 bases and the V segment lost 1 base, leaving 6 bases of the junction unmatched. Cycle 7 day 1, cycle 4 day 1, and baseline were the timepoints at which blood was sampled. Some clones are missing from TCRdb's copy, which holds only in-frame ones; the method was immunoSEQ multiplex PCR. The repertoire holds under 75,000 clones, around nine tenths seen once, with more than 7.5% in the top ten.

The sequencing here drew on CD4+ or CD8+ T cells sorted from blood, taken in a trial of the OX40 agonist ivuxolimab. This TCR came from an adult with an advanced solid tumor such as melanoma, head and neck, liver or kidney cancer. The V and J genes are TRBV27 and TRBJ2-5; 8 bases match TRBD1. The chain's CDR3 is CASSLLGQGSQETQYF. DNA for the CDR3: TGTGCCAGCAGTTTATTAGGACAGGGAAGTCAAGAGACCCAGTACTTC.